This T cell receptor beta chain emerged from a study of beta chain features in type 1 diabetes. The overall study: Sorted cell examination encompassed around 100,000,000 cells across all samples.

One heparinised blood draw, averaging roughly 0.11 L, came from each donor. CDR1 is SGHTA, CDR2 FQGNSA, per germline. CDR3 length equals 16 residues. V lost 0 bases and J 6 bases, leaving 15 bases between the germline ends. This clone was observed a handful of times. Antigen unknown. The study reverse transcribed the entire isolated RNA, so it sequenced expressed TCRB transcripts. For naive, central memory and regulatory T cell samples, reads averaged around 3.8 million. Measured with immunoSEQ multiplex PCR; TCRdb has only the in-frame clones, and not every one. The repertoire includes fewer than 250,000 clones, 9.6% of them detected once, and about 0.03% sits in the top ten. Study results and caveats: Across all four CD4+ subsets, people with type 1 diabetes showed modestly shorter TCRB CDR3s.

Sequenced input: naive CD4+ T cells from blood. This receptor was taken from a woman younger than 35 in good health. The chain has TRBV7-2 and TRBJ2-1; D is perhaps TRBD1 (6 bases). The DNA for the CDR3 is TGTGCCAGCAGCTTAGCCTCAGGGCTAGGGGGCAATGAGCAGTTCTTC. Protein product: CASSLASGLGGNEQFF.